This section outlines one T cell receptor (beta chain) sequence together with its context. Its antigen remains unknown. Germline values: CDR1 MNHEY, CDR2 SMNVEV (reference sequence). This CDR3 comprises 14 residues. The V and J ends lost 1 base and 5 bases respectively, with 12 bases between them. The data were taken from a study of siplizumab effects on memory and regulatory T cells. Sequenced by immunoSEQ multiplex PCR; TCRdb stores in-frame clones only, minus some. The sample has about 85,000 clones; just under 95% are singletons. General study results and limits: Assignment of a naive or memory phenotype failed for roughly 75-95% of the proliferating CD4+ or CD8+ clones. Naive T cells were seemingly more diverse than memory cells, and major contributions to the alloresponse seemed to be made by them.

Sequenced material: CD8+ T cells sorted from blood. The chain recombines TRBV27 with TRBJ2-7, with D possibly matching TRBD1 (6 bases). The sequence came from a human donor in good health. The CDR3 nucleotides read TGTGCCAGCAGTTTATTGGGGCAGGGGAACGAGCAGTACTTC. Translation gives CASSLLGQGNEQYF.